This record concerns one TCR beta chain sequence. Its antigen is unknown. The input lacks base qualities; no much larger clone sits a single base away. CDR1 and CDR2 were assigned from the germline V gene as MNHEY and SVGAGI. The germline V and J ends show losses of 2 bases and 8 bases respectively, and no gene match explains 11 bases of the junction. The CDR3 has 15 amino acids, counting the end cysteine and phenylalanine. The read is trimmed to its CDR3 DNA, 45 bases read in frame from base 1. The cohort was made up of approximately 670 healthy bone marrow donors. At the time of sampling, every cohort member was nominally healthy, though immune exposures that went unrecorded were likely present. The donor was CMV seronegative and was included in the group of 352 seronegative cohort members. A peripheral blood sample was collected from each donor, and TCR beta sequencing was performed on peripheral blood mononuclear cells. The Qiagen DNeasy Blood Extraction Kit was used to extract genomic DNA from the blood cell samples.

The data originate from a study of cytomegalovirus exposure and HLA in healthy donors (dated by TCRdb to 2016 to 2017). Background on the whole study: In an earlier analysis of roughly 590 of the donors, 276 Gb of sequence data and about 110 million unique TCR beta sequences from about 179 million T cells were reported. Roughly 300 gigabases of sequencing data and approximately 91 million unique TCR sequences made up an early release that covered nearly 650 HLA-typed donors. Among the approximately 430 genotyped donors, 81% belonged to the genetic ancestry cluster associated with self-reported Caucasian donors. The aim of the study was to test whether cataloging public T cell receptors could identify signatures of past pathogen exposure. The T cell repertoires of several hundred subjects were profiled by immunosequencing and related to cytomegalovirus serostatus. A separate validation cohort of roughly 110 different subjects was used in addition to the 666-subject first cohort. To predict cytomegalovirus infection status, the study combined high-throughput TCR immunosequencing, statistical association of individual TCRs with disease status, and machine learning. In a later analysis, previously published TCR beta repertoires from hundreds of donors were re-analyzed and high-resolution HLA genotyping was added so that TCR occurrence patterns could be studied. The later analysis used no new phenotypic data to find candidate immune exposures, relying instead on TCR beta sequences and their occurrence across donors. An earlier analysis of more than 450 of the donors used high-throughput TCR beta sequencing to judge whether each TCR beta V gene segment behaved as functional or pseudogenic. Donor age, sex, ethnicity and CMV serostatus were collected together with the repertoire data. A later genetic analysis used genome-wide SNP genotypes for about three fifths of the 666 donors, treating that subset as a discovery cohort. All discovery cohort repertoires had been generated using a single sequencing platform. HLA typing covered class I and class II loci at four-digit resolution. Typing coverage varied by locus: roughly 629-640 donors for A, B, C, DRB1 and DQB1; around 560 for DQA1; more than 600 for DPA1; fewer than 480 for DPB1. Five DR-DQ haplotypes were treated as single units for association and clustering because of strong linkage in the cohort. Among some 400 genotyped donors of the cohort, an average of about 240,000 unique TCR beta nucleotide sequences were sequenced per donor, 15% to 20% of them non-productive.

Libraries were built with the immunoSEQ multiplex PCR assay. For the multiplex PCR, a mixture combining 60 forward primers for TCR Vbeta segments and 13 reverse primers for TCR Jbeta segments was used. Amplification of the CDR3 region of rearranged TCR beta genes was performed with a multiplex PCR assay on genomic DNA. Amplified TCR beta libraries were sequenced as 87-base-pair reads on the Illumina HiSeq System. Per the authors' processing: Across the roughly 670 repertoires, a later analysis counted tens of millions of unique TCR beta chains, about 10 million of which were shared by at least two donors. Raw reads were error-corrected and collapsed into unique sequences with a nearest-neighbor algorithm that merged closely related sequences to remove PCR and sequencing errors. CDR3 sequences were aligned to IMGT reference sequences to assign V, D and J gene segments. For a sequence to be retained, a match of at least six nucleotides was required to both a V gene segment and a J gene segment. Rearrangements were called productive when the CDR3 lacked stop codons and stayed in frame with V and J; all others were non-productive. CDR3 was defined according to IMGT convention as the region running from the second conserved V-encoded cysteine to the conserved J-encoded phenylalanine. The earlier analysis of fewer than 750 of the donors excluded sequences that lacked an unambiguous match to a single V gene segment. In an earlier analysis of almost 600 of the donors, a V segment was called functional when productive rearrangements were above 56.7%, and segregating when the standard deviation between donors exceeded 5%. A statistical classification framework was developed to diagnose cytomegalovirus status using the catalog of TCR beta chain sequences. In a later analysis, V and J genes were assigned by comparing TCR nucleotide sequences against IMGT/GENE-DB human TR gene sequences. In a later analysis, CDR3 sequences and most-parsimonious VDJ recombination scenarios were assigned using the TCRdist pipeline. In a later analysis, each TCR beta chain was defined by its CDR3 amino acid sequence together with its V-gene family, and reads without a unique V-gene family were excluded. A later analysis removed 500 to 600 highly shared, low-generation-probability nucleotide sequences to deal with suspected cross-contamination and a sequencing artifact. In a later analysis, a clonal expansion index was calculated for each public chain from normalized within-repertoire ranks of inferred template counts. In a later analysis, generation probabilities were computed using a VDJ recombination model fitted to out-of-frame rearrangements, and the results were checked against IGoR. In a later analysis, hypergeometric tests were used to score TCR-TCR, TCR-HLA and TCR-CMV co-occurrence, with a repertoire-size bias correction applied to TCR pairs. In a later analysis, false discovery rates were estimated by permuting HLA or CMV assignments 20 times. In a later analysis, co-occurring TCRs were grouped using DBSCAN, with TCRdist sequence similarity added in when clustering inside HLA-allele-positive subsets. Co-occurrence clustering excluded repertoires with fewer than 30,000 or more than 120,000 public chains, plus five with anomalous nucleotide sharing. As stored in TCRdb, this immuneACCESS dataset retains in-frame rearrangements with V and J assigned. A fraction of the clones does not appear; measured against another copy, unresolved V genes explain less than half of the discrepancy, and the remainder lacks a known reason. The V and J calls and the clone size are those of that table, but D and trimming were determined from the DNA. The sample data list hundreds of thousands of clones, and approximately 83% of these were observed just once. The ten most abundant clones make up 1.3% to 1.5% of the sample.

Results the study describes overall, beyond this receptor: Correlated functional status among segregating V segments might be attributable to linkage disequilibrium, but an unknown experimental factor could not be ruled out. A cluster of highly shared sequence variants was judged likely to represent a technical artifact of the sequencing pipeline. Compared with equally common non-associated chains, HLA-associated TCR beta chains in a later analysis were more clonally expanded and had lower generation probabilities. In vitro tests confirmed that a few of the cytomegalovirus-associated TCR beta chains recognize cytomegalovirus antigens. According to the authors, the approach could potentially be generalized to other disease states and immunological phenotypes. Across donors, most TCR sequences were observed very rarely, whereas some public TCRs were present in many individuals. According to a later analysis, parvovirus B19, influenza, CMV and Epstein-Barr virus appeared linked to several top co-occurrence clusters. Because the 87-base-pair reads could not distinguish some IMGT-functional V segments, including TRBV6-2 and TRBV6-3, those segments were excluded. An earlier analysis of around 600 of the donors showed that most TCR beta V segments appeared in productive rearrangements either about 90% or about 30% of the time, which broadly matched IMGT annotations. A later analysis found that TCR association rates varied across HLA loci, with DRB1 alleles showing the most associated TCRs and HLA-C alleles the fewest. CMV serostatus was the only immune exposure information available for the cohort. Because counts were too low, more than 15 rarely observed V segments, including chromosome 9 orphons, were left out of the earlier analysis of 500 to 750 of the donors. A later genetic analysis associated a missense DCLRE1C variant with V-gene and J-gene trimming of TCR beta chains, and an independent cohort replicated the association. Most CMV-associated TCR beta chains appeared to be HLA-restricted in a later analysis, and the HLA associations seemed to be driven largely by CMV exposure. At a false discovery rate of 0.05, a later analysis linked under 20,000 TCR beta sequences to specific HLA alleles. Because HLA typing was unavailable for some donors at each locus, only the typed subset was used in association tests. The classifier was reported to diagnose cytomegalovirus status with high specificity and sensitivity in both the original and validation cohorts. Strong co-occurrence of HLA alleles, especially DR and DQ, made assigning TCR associations to individual alleles difficult. In a later genetic analysis, fewer N-insertions in productive TCRs were reported among donors in an Asian-associated ancestry cluster than the approximately 670-donor mean. In this cohort, only TCR beta chains were sequenced, and detectable features were limited by the absence of alpha or paired-chain data. A further reported finding was that TCR beta sequences accurately predicted the HLA-A and HLA-B alleles for most subjects in the first cohort. In the study, some 160 TCR beta chains were listed as associated with cytomegalovirus. Presence/absence analyses assumed roughly uniform sequencing depth across donors, an assumption that may not hold.

This TCR came from a girl aged 10 to 17 in good health and CMV-seronegative. The V and J segments used are TRBV6-5 and TRBJ2-7; TRBD1 matches 8 bases in the middle. The sample comprised PBMCs. The CDR3 region has the sequence CASSYVFTQGAQQYF. The DNA is TGTGCCAGCAGTTACGTTTTTACTCAGGGGGCTCAGCAGTACTTC.